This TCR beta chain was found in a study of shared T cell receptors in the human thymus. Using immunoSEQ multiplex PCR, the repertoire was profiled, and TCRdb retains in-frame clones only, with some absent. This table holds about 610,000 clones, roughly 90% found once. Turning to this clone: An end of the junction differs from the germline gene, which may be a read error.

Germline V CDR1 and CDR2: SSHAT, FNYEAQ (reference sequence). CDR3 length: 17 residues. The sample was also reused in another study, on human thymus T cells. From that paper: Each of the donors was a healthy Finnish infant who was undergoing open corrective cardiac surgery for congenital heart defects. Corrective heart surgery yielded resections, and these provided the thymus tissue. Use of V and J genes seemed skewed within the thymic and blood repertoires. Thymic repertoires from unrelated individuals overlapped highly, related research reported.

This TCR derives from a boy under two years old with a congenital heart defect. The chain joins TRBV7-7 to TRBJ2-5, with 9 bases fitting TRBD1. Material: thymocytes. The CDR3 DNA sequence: TGTGCTAGCAGCCTTGGGGTAAACAGGGGGCGTGTAGAGACCCAGTACTTC. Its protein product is CASSLGVNRGRVETQYF.